A selection of T cell receptor beta chains follows, all from one sample in a study of T cell responses to AZD1222 COVID-19 vaccine. Method: immunoSEQ multiplex PCR; TCRdb's copy keeps in-frame clones and lacks some. The sample contains roughly 150,000 clones, roughly 92% of which appear only once. This specimen consisted of peripheral blood, obtained on day 0 of AZD1222 vaccination. Receptors originate from an adult in good health. Each CDR3 is given with its conserved first and last residue. A D gene is named only where the DNA matches it firmly. For some rows the clone size is stated as once, few or many, or as a class when expanded; others skip it.

-,TRBJ1-5,-,TRBV4-2,TGTGCCAGCAGCCAAGAGCTATCGATAGTTGGCAATCAGCCCCAGCATTTT,CASSQELSIVGNQPQHF
-,TRBJ1-1,-,TRBV29-1,TGCAGCGTCAGGGAGGGGGACACTGAAGCTTTCTTT,CSVREGDTEAFF
-,TRBJ1-4,-,TRBV5-4,TGTGCCAGCAGCCCGCGGCCCCAGACAGGCGACCATAATGAAAAACTGTTTTTT,CASSPRPQTGDHNEKLFF
-,TRBJ2-1,-,TRBV4-1,TGCGCCAGCGCCCGGTGGAGCAATGAGCAGTTCTTC,CASARWSNEQFF
-,TRBJ1-5,-,TRBV5-1,TGCGCCAGCAGCTTGGACAGCCCTAGCAATCAGCCCCAGCATTTT,CASSLDSPSNQPQHF
-,TRBJ1-2,-,TRBV24-1,TGTGCCACCAGTGATTACGCGGGAATTTATGGCTACACCTTC,CATSDYAGIYGYTF
-,TRBJ2-7,TRBD2,TRBV30,TGTGCCTGGACTAGCGGGAGCAACACCTACGAGCAGTACTTC,CAWTSGSNTYEQYF
-,TRBJ2-1,-,TRBV3-1/TRBV3-2,TGTGCCAGCAGCCAAGATGAGGCGGGAAGTAATGAGCAGTTCTTC,CASSQDEAGSNEQFF
-,TRBJ1-4,-,TRBV5-1,TGCGCCATCCGCCGGGGGGGTGAAAAACTGTTTTTT,CAIRRGGEKLFF
-,TRBJ2-2,-,TRBV25-1,TGTGCCAGCAGTGAATTGCAGACTACCACCGGGGAGCTGTTTTTT,CASSELQTTTGELFF
-,TRBJ1-1,-,TRBV13,TGTGCCAGCAGCCGCGACGGGGGGTTCGCTGAAGCTTTCTTT,CASSRDGGFAEAFF
-,TRBJ1-1,TRBD1,TRBV12-3/TRBV12-4,TGTGCCAGCAGGTTTACAGGGGATGGTGAAGCTTTCTTT,CASRFTGDGEAFF
few,TRBJ2-3,TRBD1,TRBV6-6,TGTGCCAGCAGCTGGGACAGGGTAACCGATACGCAGTATTTT,CASSWDRVTDTQYF
-,TRBJ1-2,-,TRBV3-1/TRBV3-2,TGTGCCAGCACCAAAGGGGGGGTGAACTATGGCTACACCTTC,CASTKGGVNYGYTF
-,TRBJ1-1,-,TRBV3-1/TRBV3-2,TGTGCCAGCAGCCAAGATGGAGGGAATGAAGCTTTCTTT,CASSQDGGNEAFF